Sequencing of this TCR beta chain was carried out in a study of CD8 T cells in Susac syndrome. The CDR3 length is 13 residues. With 1 base removed from V and 7 bases from J, the gap between germline ends came to 10 bases. Germline lookup yields CDR1 MGHRA and CDR2 YSYEKL. With random hexamers, reverse transcription was performed on about 0.5 to 1 ug of RNA. Using its own MiXCR run on the immunoSEQ multiplex PCR reads, TCRdb lists one record per CDR3 protein. Here the sample spans 100,000 to 150,000 distinct CDR3 sequences, around 80% being singletons. The sequenced sample consisted of CD8+ T cells from PBMCs. This sequence originates from a human donor with multiple sclerosis. The V call is TRBV4-1, the J call TRBJ1-1, with D unresolved. For the CDR3, the DNA is TGCGCCAGCAGCCAAGGCCTGGCCATTGAAGCTTTCTTT. Translating it yields CASSQGLAIEAFF.